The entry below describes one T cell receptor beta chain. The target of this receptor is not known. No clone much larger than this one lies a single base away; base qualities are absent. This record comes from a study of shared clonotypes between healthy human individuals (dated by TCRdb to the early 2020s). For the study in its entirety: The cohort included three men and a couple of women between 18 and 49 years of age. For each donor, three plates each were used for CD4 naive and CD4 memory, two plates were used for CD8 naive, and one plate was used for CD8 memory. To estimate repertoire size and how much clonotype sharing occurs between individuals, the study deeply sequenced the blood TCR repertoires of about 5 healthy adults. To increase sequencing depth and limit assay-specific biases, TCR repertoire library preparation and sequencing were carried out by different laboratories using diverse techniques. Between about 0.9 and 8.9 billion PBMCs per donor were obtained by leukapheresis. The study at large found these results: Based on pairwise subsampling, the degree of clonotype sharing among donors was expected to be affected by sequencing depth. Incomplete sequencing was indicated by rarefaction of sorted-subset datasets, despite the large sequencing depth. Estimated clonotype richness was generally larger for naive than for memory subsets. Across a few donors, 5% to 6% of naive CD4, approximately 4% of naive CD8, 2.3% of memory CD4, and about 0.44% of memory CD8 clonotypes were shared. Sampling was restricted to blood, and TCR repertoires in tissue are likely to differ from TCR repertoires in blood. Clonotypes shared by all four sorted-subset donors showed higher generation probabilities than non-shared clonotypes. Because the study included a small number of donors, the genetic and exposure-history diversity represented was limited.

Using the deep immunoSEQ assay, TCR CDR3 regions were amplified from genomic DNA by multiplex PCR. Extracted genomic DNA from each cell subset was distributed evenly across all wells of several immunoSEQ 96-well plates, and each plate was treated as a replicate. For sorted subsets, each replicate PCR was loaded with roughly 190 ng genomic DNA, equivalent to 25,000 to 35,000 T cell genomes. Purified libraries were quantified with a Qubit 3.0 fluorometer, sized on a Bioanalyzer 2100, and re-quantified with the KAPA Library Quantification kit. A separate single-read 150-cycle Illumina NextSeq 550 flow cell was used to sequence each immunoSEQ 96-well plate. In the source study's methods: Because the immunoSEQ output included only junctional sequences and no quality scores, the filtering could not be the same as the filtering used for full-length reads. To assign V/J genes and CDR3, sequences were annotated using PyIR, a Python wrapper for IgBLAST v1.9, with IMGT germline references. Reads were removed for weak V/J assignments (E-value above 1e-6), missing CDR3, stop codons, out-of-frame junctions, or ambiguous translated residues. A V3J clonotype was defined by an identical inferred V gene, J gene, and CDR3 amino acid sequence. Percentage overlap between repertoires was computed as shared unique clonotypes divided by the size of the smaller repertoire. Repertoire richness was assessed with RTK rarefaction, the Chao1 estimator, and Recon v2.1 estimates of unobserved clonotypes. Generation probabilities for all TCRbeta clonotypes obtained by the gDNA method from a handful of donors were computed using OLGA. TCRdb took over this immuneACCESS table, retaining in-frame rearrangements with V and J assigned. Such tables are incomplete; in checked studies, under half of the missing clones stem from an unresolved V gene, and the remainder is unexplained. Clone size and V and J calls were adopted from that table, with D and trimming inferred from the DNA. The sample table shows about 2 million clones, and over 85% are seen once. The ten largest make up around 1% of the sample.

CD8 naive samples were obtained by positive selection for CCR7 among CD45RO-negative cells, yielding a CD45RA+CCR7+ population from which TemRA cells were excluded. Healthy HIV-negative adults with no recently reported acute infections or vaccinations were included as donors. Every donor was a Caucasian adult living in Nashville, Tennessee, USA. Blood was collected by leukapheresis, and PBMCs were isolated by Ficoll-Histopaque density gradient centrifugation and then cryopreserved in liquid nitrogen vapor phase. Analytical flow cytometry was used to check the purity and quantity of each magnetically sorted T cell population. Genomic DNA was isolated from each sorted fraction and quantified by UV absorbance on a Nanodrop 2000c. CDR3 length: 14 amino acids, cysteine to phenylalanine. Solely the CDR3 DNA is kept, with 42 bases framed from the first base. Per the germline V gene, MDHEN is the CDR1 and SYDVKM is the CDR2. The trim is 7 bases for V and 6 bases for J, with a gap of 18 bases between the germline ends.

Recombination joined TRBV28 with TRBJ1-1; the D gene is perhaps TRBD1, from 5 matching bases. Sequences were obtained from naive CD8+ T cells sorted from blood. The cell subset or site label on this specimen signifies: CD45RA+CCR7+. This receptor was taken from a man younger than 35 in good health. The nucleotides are TGTGCCAGCACCCCCTGGGGGGTCGGGGCTGAAGCTTTCTTT. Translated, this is CASTPWGVGAEAFF.